This T cell receptor (beta chain) was captured in a study of glioma-infiltrating T cells after dendritic cell vaccination. Regarding time point: after dendritic cell vaccination, including at tumor progression/relapse. On this clone itself: Its antigen remains unknown.

Germline loops: CDR1 LGHNA, CDR2 YNFKEQ. The CDR3 has 14 residues. V shed 4 bases and J shed 5 bases, with 13 bases lying between them. Whole-study results and caveats: Higher pretreatment TIL content predicted longer progression-free time and survival.

Generated by immunoSEQ multiplex PCR, the TCRdb table keeps only in-frame clones and is missing some. The sample contains about 25,000 clones, roughly 90% of which appear only once. The clonotype originates from a human donor with glioblastoma. V usage is TRBV4-2 and J usage is TRBJ2-3; D is possibly TRBD2 (5 bases). The input for sequencing was blood, taken after dendritic cell vaccination. The CDR3 reads CASSPFSSGDTQYF. The DNA for the CDR3 is TGTGCCAGCAGCCCCTTCTCCAGCGGAGATACGCAGTATTTT.